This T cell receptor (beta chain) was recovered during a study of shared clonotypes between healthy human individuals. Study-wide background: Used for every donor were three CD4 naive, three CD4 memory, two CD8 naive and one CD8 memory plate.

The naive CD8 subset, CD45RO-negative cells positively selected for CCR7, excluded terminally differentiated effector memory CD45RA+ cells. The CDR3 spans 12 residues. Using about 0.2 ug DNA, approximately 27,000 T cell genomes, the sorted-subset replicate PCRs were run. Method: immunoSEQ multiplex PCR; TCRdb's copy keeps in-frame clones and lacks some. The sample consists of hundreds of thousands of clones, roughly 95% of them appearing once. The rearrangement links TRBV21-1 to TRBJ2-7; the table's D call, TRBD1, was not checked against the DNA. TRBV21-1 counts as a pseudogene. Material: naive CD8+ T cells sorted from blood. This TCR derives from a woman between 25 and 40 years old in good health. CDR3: CAVRQGDYEQYF. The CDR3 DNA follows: TGTGCCGTAAGACAGGGAGACTACGAGCAGTACTTC.